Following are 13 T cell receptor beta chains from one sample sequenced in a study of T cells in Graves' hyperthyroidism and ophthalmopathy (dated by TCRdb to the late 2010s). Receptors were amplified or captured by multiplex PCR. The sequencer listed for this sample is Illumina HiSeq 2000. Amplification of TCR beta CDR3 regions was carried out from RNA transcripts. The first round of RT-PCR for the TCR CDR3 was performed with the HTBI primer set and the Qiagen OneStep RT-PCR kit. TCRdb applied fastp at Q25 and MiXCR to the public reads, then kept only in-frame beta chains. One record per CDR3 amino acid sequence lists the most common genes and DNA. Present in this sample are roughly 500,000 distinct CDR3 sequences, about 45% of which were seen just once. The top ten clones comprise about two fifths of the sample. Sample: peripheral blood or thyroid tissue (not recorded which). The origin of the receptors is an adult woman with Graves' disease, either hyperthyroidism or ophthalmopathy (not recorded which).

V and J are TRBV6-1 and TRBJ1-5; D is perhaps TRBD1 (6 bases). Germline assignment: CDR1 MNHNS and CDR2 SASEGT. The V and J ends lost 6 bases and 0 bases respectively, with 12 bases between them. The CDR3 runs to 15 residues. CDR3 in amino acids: CASRTGTNSNQPQHF. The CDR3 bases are TGTGCCAGCAGAACCGGGACAAATAGCAATCAGCCCCAGCATTTT.

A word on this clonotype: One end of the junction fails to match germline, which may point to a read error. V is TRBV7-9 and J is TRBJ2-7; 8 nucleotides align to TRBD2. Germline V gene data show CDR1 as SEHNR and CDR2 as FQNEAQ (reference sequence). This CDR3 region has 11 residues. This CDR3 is CARSGSGEQYF. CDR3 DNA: TGTGCCCGCAGCGGGAGTGGCGAGCAGTACTTC.

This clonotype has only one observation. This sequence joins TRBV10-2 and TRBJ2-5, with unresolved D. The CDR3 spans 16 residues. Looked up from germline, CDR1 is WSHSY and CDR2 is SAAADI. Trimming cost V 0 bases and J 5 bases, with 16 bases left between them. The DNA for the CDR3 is TGCGCCAGCAGTGAGTCGCTGGGTAGGTCCTACGAGACCCAGTACTTC. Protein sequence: CASSESLGRSYETQYF.

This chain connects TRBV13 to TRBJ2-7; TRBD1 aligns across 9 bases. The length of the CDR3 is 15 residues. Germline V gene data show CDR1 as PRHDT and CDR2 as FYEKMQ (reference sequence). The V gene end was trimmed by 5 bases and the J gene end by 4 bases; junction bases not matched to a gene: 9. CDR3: CASSAPGQGLYEQYF. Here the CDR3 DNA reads TGTGCCAGCAGCGCCCCGGGACAGGGCCTGTACGAGCAGTACTTC.

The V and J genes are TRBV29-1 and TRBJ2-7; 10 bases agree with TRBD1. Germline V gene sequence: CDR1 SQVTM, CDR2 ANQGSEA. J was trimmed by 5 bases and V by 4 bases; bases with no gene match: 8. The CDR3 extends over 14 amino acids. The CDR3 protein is CSVVVGQGFNEQYF. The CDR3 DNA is TGCAGCGTTGTAGTGGGACAGGGGTTCAACGAGCAGTACTTC.

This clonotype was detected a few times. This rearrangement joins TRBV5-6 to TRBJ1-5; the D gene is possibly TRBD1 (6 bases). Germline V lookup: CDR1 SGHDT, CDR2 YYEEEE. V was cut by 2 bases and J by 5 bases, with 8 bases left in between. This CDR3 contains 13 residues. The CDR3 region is CASSFAGDQPQHF. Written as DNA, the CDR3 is TGTGCCAGCAGCTTCGCAGGGGATCAGCCCCAGCATTTT.

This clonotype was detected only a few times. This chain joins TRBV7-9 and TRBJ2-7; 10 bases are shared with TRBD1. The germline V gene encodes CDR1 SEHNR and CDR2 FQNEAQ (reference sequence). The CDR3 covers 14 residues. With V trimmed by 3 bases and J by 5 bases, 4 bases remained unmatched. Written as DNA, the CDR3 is TGTGCCAGCAGCTTCGGGACAGGGGCCCACGAGCAGTACTTC. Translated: CASSFGTGAHEQYF.

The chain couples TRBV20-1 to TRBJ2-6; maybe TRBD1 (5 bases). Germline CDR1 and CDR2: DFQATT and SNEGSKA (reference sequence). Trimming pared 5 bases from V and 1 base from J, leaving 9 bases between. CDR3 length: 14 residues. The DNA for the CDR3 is TGCAGTGCTTACAGGAATTCTGGGGCCAACGTCCTGACTTTC. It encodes CSAYRNSGANVLTF.

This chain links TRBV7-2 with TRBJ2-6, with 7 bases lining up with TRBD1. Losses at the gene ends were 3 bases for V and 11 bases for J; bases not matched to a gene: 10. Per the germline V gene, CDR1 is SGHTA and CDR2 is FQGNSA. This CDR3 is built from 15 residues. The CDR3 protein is CASSLNSEGAYVLTF. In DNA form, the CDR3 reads TGTGCCAGCAGCTTGAATTCTGAGGGGGCGTACGTCCTGACTTTC.

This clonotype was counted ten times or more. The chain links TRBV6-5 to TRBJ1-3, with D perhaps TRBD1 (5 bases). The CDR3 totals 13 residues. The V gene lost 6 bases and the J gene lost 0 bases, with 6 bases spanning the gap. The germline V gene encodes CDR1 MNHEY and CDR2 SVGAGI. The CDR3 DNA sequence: TGTGCCAGCAGAAGGGGCTCTGGAAACACCATATATTTT. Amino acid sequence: CASRRGSGNTIYF.

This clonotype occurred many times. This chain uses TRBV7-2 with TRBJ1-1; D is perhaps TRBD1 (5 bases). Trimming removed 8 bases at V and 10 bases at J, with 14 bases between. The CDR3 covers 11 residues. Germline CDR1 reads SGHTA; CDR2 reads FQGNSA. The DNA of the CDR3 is TGTGCCAGCCGCAACGCGGGGGGAGCTTTCTTT. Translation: CASRNAGGAFF.

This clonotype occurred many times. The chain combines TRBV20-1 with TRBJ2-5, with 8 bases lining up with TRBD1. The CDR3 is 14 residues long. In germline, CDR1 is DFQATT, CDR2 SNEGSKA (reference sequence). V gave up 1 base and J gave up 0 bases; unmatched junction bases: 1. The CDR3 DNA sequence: TGCAGTGCTAGAGCAGGGGGCGACCAAGAGACCCAGTACTTC. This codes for CSARAGGDQETQYF.

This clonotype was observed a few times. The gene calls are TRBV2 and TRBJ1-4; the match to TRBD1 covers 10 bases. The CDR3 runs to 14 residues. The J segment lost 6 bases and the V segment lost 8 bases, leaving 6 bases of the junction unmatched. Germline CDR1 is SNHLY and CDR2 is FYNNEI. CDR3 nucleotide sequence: TGTGCCAGCGTCGGAGGGACAGGGGATGAAAAACTGTTTTTT. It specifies CASVGGTGDEKLFF.